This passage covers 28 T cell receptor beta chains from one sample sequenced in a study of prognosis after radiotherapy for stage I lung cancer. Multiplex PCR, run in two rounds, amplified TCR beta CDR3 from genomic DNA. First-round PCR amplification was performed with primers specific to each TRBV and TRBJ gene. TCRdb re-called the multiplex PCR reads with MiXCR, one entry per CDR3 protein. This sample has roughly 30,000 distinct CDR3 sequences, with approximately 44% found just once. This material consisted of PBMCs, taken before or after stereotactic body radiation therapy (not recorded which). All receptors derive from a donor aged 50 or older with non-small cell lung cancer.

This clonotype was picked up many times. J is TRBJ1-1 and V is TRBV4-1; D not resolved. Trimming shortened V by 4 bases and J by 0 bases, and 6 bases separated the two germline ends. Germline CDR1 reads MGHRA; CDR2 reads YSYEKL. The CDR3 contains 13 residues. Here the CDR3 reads CASSPNLNTEAFF. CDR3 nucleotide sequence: TGCGCCAGCAGCCCCAATCTGAACACTGAAGCTTTCTTT.

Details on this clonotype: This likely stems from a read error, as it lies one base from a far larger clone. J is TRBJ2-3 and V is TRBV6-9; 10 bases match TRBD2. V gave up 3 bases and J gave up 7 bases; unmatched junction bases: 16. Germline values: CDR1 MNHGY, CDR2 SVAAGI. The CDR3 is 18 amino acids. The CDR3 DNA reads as TGTGCCAGCAGTTACGAACCAACTAGCGGGATTTTGCGAAATACGCAGTATTTT. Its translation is CASSYEPTSGILRNTQYF.

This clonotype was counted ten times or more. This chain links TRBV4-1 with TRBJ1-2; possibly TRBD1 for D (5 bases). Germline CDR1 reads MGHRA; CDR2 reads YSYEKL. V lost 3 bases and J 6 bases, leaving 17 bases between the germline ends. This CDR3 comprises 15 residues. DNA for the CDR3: TGCGCCAGCAGCCAGGGGGTAGTGTCTAGGGATGGCTACACCTTC. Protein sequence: CASSQGVVSRDGYTF.

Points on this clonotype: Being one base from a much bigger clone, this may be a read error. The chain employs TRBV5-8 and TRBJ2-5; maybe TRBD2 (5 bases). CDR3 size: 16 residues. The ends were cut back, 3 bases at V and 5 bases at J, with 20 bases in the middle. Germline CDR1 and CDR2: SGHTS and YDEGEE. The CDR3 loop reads CASSSVSDRRGETQYF. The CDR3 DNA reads TGTGCCAGCAGCTCGGTAAGTGATAGGCGCGGGGAGACCCAGTACTTC.

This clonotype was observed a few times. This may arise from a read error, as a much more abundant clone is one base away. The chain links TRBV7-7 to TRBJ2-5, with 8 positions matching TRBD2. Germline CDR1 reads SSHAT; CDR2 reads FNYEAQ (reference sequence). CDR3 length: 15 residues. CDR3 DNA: TGTGCTAGCAGCCACATGGGACTAGTTGCGGAGACCCAGTACTTC. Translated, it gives CASSHMGLVAETQYF.

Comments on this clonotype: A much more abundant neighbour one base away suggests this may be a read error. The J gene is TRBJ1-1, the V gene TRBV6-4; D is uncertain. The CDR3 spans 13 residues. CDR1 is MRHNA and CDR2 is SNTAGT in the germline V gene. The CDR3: CDSSDSRHTEAFF. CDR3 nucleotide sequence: TGTGACAGCAGTGACTCAAGACACACTGAAGCTTTCTTT.

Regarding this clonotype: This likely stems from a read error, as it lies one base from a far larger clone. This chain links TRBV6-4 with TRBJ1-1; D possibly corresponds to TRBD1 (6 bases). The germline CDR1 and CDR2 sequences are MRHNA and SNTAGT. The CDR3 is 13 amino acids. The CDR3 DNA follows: TGTGCCAGCAGTTACTCGTTCGGGGGCGAATCTTTCTTT. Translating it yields CASSYSFGGESFF.

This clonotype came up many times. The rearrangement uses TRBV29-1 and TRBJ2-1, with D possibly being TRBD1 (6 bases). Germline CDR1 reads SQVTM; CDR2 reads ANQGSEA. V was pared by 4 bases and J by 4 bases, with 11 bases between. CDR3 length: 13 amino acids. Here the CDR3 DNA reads TGCAGCGTTGCTGGGGGCCTATACAATGAGCAGTTCTTC. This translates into CSVAGGLYNEQFF.

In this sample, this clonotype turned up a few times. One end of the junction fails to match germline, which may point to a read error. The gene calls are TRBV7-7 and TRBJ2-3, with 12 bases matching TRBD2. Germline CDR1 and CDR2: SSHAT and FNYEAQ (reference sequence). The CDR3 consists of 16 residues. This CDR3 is CASSPLAGGATDTQYF. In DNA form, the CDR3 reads TGTGCTAGCAGCCCGCTAGCGGGGGGGGCCACAGATACGCAGTATTTT.

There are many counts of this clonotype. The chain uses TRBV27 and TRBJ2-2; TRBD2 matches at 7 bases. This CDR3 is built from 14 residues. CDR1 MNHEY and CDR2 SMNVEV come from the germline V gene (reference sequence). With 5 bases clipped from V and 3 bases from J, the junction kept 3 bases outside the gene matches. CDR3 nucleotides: TGTGCCAGCAGTGGGAGGGGACACACCGGGGAGCTGTTTTTT. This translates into CASSGRGHTGELFF.

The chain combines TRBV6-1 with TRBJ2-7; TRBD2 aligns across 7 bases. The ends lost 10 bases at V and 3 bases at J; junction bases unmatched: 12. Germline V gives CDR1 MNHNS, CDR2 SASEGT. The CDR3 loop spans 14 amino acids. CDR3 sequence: CAIRAALASYEQYF. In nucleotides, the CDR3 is TGTGCCATCAGGGCGGCACTAGCGAGCTACGAGCAGTACTTC.

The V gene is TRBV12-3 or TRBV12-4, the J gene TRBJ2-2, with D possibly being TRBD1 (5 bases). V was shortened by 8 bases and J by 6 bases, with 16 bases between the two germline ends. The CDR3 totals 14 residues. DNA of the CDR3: TGTGCCAGCGGTTCGATAAAGGGGCCCGGGGAGCTGTTTTTT. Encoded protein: CASGSIKGPGELFF.

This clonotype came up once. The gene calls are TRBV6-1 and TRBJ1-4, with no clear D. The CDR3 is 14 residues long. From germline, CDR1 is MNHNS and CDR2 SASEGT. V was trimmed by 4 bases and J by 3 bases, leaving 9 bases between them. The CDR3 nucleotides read TGTGCCAGCAGTGTCGTCGCGTCTAATGAAAAACTGTTTTTT. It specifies CASSVVASNEKLFF.

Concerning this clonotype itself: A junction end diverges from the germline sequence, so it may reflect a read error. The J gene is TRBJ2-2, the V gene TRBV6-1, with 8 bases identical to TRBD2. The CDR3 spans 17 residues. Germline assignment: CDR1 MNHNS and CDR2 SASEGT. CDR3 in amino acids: CASSVRGGPARTGQLFF. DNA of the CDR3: TGTGCCAGCAGTGTCCGGGGGGGACCGGCGAGGACCGGGCAGCTGTTTTTT.

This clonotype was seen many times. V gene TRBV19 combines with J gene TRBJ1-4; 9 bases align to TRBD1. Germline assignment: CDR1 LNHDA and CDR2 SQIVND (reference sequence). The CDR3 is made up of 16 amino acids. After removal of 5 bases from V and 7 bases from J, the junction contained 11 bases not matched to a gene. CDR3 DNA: TGTGCCAGTAGTCCCCACCAGGGACAGGGCAGTGAAAAACTGTTTTTT. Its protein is CASSPHQGQGSEKLFF. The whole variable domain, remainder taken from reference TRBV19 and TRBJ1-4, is DGGITQSPKYLFRKEGQNVTLSCEQNLNHDAMYWYRQDPGQGLRLIYYSQIVNDFQKGDIAEGYSVSREKKESFPLTVTSAQKNPTAFYLCASSPHQGQGSEKLFFGSGTQLSVL.

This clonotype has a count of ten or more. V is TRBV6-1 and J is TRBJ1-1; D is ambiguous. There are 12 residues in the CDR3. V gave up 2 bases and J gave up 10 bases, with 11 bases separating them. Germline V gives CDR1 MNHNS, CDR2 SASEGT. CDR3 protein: CASSERPLLAFF. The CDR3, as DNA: TGTGCCAGCAGTGAAAGGCCGCTCTTAGCTTTCTTT.

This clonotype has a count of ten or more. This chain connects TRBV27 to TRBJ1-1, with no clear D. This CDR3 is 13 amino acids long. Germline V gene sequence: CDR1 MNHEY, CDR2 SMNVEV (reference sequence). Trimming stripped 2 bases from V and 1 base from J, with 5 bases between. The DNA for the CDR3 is TGTGCCAGCAGTTTAATAAGGAACACTGAAGCTTTCTTT. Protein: CASSLIRNTEAFF.

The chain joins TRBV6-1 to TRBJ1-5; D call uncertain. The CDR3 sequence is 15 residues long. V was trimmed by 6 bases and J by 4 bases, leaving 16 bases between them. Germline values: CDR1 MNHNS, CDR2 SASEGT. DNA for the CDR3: TGTGCCAGCAGCCTGTGGGTGCAAGTGAATCAGCCCCAGCATTTT. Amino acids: CASSLWVQVNQPQHF.

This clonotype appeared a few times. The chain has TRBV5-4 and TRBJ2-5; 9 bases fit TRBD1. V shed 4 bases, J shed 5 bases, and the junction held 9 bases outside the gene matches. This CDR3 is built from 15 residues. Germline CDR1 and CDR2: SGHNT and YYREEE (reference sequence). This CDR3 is CASSLGTGYRETQYF. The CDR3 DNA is TGTGCCAGCAGCCTCGGGACAGGGTACAGGGAGACCCAGTACTTC.

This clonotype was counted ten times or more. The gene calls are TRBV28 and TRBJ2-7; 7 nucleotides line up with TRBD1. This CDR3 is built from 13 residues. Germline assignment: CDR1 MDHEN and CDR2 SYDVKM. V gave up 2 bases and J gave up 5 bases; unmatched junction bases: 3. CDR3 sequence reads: CASSLTTGDEQYF. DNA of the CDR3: TGTGCCAGCAGTTTAACTACAGGGGACGAGCAGTACTTC.

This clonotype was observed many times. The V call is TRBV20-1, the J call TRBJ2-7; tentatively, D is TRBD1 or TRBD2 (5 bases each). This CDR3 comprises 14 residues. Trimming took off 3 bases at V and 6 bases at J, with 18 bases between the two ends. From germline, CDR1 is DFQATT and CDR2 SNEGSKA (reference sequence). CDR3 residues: CSARDIIGKAEQYF. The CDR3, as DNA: TGCAGTGCTAGGGACATTATCGGGAAGGCCGAGCAGTACTTC.

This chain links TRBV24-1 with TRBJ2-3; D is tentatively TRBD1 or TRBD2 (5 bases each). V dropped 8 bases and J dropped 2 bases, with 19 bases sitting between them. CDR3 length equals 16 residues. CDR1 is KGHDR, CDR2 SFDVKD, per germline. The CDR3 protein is CATINPRVGTTDTQYF. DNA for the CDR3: TGTGCCACCATTAACCCGCGGGTCGGGACCACAGATACGCAGTATTTT.

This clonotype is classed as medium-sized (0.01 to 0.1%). This CDR3 reads CASSPQTGGYGYTF. DNA of the CDR3: TGTGCCAGCAGCCCCCAGACAGGGGGATATGGCTACACCTTC. The chain carries TRBV7-9 and TRBJ1-2; 9 bases align to TRBD1. The CDR3 extends over 14 amino acids. With V trimmed by 5 bases and J by 5 bases, 6 bases remained unmatched. The germline V gene has CDR1 SEHNR and CDR2 FQNEAQ (reference sequence).

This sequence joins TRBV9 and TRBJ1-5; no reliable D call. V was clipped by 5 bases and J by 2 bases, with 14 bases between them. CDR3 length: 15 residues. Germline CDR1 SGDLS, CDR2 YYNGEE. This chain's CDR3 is CASSVKGIGNQPQHF. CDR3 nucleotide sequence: TGTGCCAGCAGTGTGAAAGGGATTGGCAATCAGCCCCAGCATTTT.

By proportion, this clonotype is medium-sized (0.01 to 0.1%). Here the CDR3 DNA reads TGTGCCAGCGAGGGGGCCGACGGCAACACCATATATTTT. Translation gives CASEGADGNTIYF. V is TRBV6-2 or TRBV6-3 and J is TRBJ1-3, with 7 bases lining up with TRBD1. The CDR3 totals 13 residues. Germline values: CDR1 MNHEY, CDR2 SVGEGT. Trimming at V came to 8 bases and at J to 7 bases, leaving 8 bases not matched to a gene.

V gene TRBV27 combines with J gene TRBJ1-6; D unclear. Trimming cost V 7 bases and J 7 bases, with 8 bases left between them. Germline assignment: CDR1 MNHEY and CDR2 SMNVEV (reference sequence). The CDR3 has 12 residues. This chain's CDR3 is CASTRVNSPLHF. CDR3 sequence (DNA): TGTGCCAGCACGCGGGTAAATTCACCCCTCCACTTT.

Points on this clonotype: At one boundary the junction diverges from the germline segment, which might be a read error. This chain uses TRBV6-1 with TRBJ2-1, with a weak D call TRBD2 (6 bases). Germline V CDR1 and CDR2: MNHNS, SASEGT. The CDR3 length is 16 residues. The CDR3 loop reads CVSSNYQEGRHNEQFF. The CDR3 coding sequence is TGTGTCAGCAGCAACTATCAGGAGGGCCGCCACAATGAGCAGTTCTTC.

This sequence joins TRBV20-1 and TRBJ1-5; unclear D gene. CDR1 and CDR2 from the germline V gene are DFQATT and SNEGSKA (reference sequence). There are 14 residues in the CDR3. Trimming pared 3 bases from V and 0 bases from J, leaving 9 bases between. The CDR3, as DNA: TGCAGTGCTAGCAGGCAGAATAGCAATCAGCCCCAGCATTTT. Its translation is CSASRQNSNQPQHF.